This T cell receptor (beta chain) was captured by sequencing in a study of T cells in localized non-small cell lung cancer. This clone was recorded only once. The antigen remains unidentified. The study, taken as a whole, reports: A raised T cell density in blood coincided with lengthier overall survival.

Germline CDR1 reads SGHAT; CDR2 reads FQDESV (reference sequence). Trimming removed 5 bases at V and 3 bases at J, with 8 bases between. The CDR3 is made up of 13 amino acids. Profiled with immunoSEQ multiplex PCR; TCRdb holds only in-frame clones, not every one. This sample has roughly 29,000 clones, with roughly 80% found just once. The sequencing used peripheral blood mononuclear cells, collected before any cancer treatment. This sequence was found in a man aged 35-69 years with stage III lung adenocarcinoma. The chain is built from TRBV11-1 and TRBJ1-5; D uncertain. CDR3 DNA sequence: TGTGCCAGCAGCCCAGACCCCAATCAGCCCCAGCATTTT. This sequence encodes CASSPDPNQPQHF.